This T cell receptor beta chain was obtained from a study of T cells after yellow fever vaccination. Study as a whole: SMART-Seq v4 Ultra Low Input prepared the low-cell-number fractions. Study-level points and caveats: Most primary-vaccination clones recurred post-booster (roughly 96% CD4, about 90% CD8). Weaker in magnitude, the secondary response showed a faster peak on day 5 versus 15.

Conversion of TCR transcripts into cDNA relied on 5'RACE template switching, which added a universal primer site and UMIs. From the 5' RACE reads, TCRdb called clonotypes with MiXCR, one entry per CDR3 protein. The profile shows hundreds of thousands of distinct CDR3 sequences, roughly 14% of them singletons. This clonotype was seen a few times. Its specificity is unknown. This CDR3 spans 16 amino acids. Germline CDR1 is MNHEY and CDR2 is SVGAGI. The V end lost 0 bases, the J end lost 3 bases, and 12 bases lay between the germline ends. This TCR was sampled from a man younger than 45 who received the YFV17D yellow fever vaccine. Sequenced here: PBMCs, sampled on the day of the yellow fever booster vaccination. V gene TRBV6-5 combines with J gene TRBJ2-1; unclear D gene. The CDR3 DNA sequence: TGTGCCAGCAGTTACTCGGTAGAGCAGCTCTACAATGAGCAGTTCTTC. Translation gives CASSYSVEQLYNEQFF.